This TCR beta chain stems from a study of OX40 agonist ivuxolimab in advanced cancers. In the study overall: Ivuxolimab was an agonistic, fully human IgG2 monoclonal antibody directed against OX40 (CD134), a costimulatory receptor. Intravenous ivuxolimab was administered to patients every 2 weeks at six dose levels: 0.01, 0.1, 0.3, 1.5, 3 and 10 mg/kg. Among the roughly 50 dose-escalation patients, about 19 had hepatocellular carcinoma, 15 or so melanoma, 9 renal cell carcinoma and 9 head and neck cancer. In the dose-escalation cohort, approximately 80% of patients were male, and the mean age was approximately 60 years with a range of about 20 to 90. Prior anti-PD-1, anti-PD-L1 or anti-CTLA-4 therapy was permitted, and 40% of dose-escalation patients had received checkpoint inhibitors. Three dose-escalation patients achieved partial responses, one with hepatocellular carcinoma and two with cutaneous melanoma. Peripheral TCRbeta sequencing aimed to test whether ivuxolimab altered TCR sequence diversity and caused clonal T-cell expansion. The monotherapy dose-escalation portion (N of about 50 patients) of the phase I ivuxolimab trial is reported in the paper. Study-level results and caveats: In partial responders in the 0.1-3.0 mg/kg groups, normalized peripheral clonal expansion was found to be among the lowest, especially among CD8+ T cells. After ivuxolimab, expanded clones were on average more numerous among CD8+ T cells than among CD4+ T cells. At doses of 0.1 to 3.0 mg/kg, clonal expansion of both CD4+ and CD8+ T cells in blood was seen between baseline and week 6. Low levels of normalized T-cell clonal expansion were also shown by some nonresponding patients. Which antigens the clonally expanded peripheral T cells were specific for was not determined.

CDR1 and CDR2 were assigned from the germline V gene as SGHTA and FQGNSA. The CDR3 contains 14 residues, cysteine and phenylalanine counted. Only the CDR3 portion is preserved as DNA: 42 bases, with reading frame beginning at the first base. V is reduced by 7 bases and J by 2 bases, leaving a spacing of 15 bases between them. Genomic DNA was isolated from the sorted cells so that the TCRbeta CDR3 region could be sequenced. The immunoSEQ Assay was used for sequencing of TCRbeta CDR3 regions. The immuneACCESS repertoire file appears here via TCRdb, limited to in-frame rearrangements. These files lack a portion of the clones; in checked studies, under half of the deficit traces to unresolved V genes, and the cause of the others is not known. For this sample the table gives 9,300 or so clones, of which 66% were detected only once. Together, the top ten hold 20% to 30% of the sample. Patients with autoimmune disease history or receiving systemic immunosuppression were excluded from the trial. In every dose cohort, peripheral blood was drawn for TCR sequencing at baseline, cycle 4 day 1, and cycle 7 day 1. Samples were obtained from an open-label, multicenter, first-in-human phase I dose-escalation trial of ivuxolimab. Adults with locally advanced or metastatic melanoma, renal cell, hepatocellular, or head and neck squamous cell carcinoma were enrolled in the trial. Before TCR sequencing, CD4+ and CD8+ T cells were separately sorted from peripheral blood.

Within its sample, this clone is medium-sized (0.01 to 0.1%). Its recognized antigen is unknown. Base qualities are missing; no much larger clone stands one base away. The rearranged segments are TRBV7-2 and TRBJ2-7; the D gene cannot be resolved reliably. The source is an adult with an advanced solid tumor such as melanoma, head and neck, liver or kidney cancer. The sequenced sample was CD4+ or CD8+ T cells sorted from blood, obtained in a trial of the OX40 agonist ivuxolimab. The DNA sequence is TGTGCCAGCAATCCAGCCACTTCCCCCTACGAGCAGTACTTC. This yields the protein CASNPATSPYEQYF.